This T cell receptor (beta chain) came from a study of blood T cell repertoires in COVID-19. Study as a whole: Sites across the United States, Italy and Spain contributed samples from acute and convalescent COVID-19. The cDNA or gDNA used as material had been derived from T cells, B-cell-depleted T cells, or PBMCs.

The V end was cut by 5 bases, the J end by 8 bases, with 11 bases between. Germline V gene data show CDR1 as SGHRS and CDR2 as YFSETQ. CDR3 length equals 12 residues. In the authors' methods: Quantification of nucleated cells was approximated via reference gene primer amplification. Clones were sequenced by immunoSEQ multiplex PCR, and TCRdb holds only the in-frame ones, with some missing. Clonal size and the V and J genes are those of that table, whereas D and trimming came from the DNA. The profile covers more than 65,000 clones, with about three quarters appearing a single time and approximately 29% taken by the ten largest.

The material sequenced was peripheral blood. This receptor was obtained from a woman older than 75 with active or convalescent COVID-19. V gene TRBV5-1 combines with J gene TRBJ2-1; D gene ambiguous. The CDR3 DNA reads as TGCGCCAGCAGGAGGTCACCCGATGAGCAGTTCTTC. Translation gives CASRRSPDEQFF.